This paragraph reports one T cell receptor beta chain. The data were taken from a study of neoadjuvant anti-PD-1 for oral cavity cancer. Assay used: immunoSEQ multiplex PCR; TCRdb lists only in-frame clones, some missing. The sample lists about 68,000 clones, roughly 84% occurring once. This sample's time point: after neoadjuvant nivolumab, at surgical resection. Looked up from germline, CDR1 is GTSNPN and CDR2 is SVGIG (reference sequence). The CDR3 spans 13 residues. Trimming removed 2 bases from V and 3 bases from J, with 11 bases in between. The gene calls are TRBV30 and TRBJ2-7; a possible D gene is TRBD1 (6 bases). The source was PBMCs, collected after nivolumab (anti-PD-1) treatment. The sequence derives from a person between 40 and 85 years old with oral cavity squamous cell carcinoma. The CDR3 reads CAWSHGQFYEQYF. The CDR3 DNA reads TGTGCCTGGAGTCATGGACAGTTCTACGAGCAGTACTTC.